These 9 T cell receptor beta chains came from one sample sequenced in a study of shared clonotypes between healthy human individuals. The naive CD8 subset, CD45RO-negative cells positively selected for CCR7, excluded terminally differentiated effector memory CD45RA+ cells. The table came from immunoSEQ multiplex PCR; TCRdb's copy has only in-frame clones and leaves some out. The table lists about 650,000 clones, 95% of them singletons, with over 0.09% in the top ten. The sequencing input was naive CD8+ T cells sorted from blood. These receptors were collected from a woman aged 25 to 39 in good health.

The J gene is TRBJ1-4, the V gene TRBV27, with TRBD1 as a possible D gene (6 bases). The CDR3 has 15 residues. V shed 5 bases and J shed 8 bases, with 18 bases lying between them. Germline V gives CDR1 MNHEY, CDR2 SMNVEV (reference sequence). The CDR3 loop reads CASSPTPGEQEKLFF. In DNA, the CDR3 is TGTGCCAGCAGTCCCACCCCAGGGGAGCAGGAAAAACTGTTTTTT.

A note on this clone: Its ends do not fully match the called genes, so a read error is possible. The chain employs TRBV7-9 and TRBJ2-7, with 7 bases fitting TRBD1. This CDR3 is 12 amino acids long. CDR1 is SEHNR, CDR2 FQNEAQ, per germline (reference sequence). The CDR3 reads CASSLWDSPANF. In nucleotides, the CDR3 is TGTGCCAGCAGCTTATGGGACAGTCCCGCGAACTTC. Full variable domain (missing parts from reference TRBV7-9 and TRBJ2-7): DTGVSQNPRHKITKRGQNVTFRCDPISEHNRLYWYRQTLGQGPEFLTYFQNEAQLEKSRLLSDRFSAERPKGSFSTLEIQRTEQGDSAMYLCASSLWDSPANFGPGTRLTVT.

The rearrangement joins TRBV4-1 to TRBJ2-2, with 7 bases matching TRBD2. CDR3 length: 16 residues. Germline V gene data show CDR1 as MGHRA and CDR2 as YSYEKL. V lost 0 bases to trimming and J lost 3 bases; unmatched junction nucleotides: 4. CDR3 residues: CASSQDLGGYTGELFF. In DNA, the CDR3 is TGCGCCAGCAGCCAAGATCTGGGGGGGTACACCGGGGAGCTGTTTTTT.

This chain links TRBV23-1 with TRBJ2-1; 9 nucleotides agree with TRBD1. TRBV23-1 is labeled an ORF, and its function is uncertain. This CDR3 has 16 residues. After removal of 2 bases from V and 0 bases from J, the junction contained 2 bases not matched to a gene. The CDR3 coding sequence is TGCGCCAGCAGTCAAACGACAGGGGGCTCCTACAATGAGCAGTTCTTC. Protein product: CASSQTTGGSYNEQFF.

The CDR3 sequence is CASSWGPGQETDTQYF. In nucleotides, the CDR3 is TGCGCCAGCAGCTGGGGTCCGGGACAGGAAACAGATACGCAGTATTTT. The chain joins TRBV5-1 to TRBJ2-3, with TRBD1 matching over 8 bases. CDR1 is SGHRS and CDR2 is YFSETQ in the germline V gene. CDR3 length: 16 residues. The trim removed 3 bases at V and 3 bases at J, leaving 9 bases unmatched.

The chain has TRBV27 and TRBJ2-1, with 7 bases matching TRBD1. Germline V gene lookup returns CDR1 MNHEY and CDR2 SMNVEV (reference sequence). Trimming took 4 bases from V and 7 from J; bases not matched to a gene: 10. The CDR3 totals 15 residues. CDR3 protein: CASSSRGRVQNEQFF. CDR3 nucleotides: TGTGCCAGCAGTTCAAGGGGGCGGGTGCAAAATGAGCAGTTCTTC.

As DNA, the CDR3 is TGTGCCAGCAGTTTACAGGGTGGTCTCAGCAATCAGCCCCAGCATTTT. Translation gives CASSLQGGLSNQPQHF. The chain links TRBV28 to TRBJ1-5; perhaps TRBD1 as D (5 bases). This CDR3 is 16 amino acids long. V lost 2 bases, J lost 1 base, and 12 bases lay in between. CDR1 MDHEN and CDR2 SYDVKM come from the germline V gene. Based on the CDR3 plus reference TRBV28 and TRBJ1-5, the full variable domain is DVKVTQSSRYLVKRTGEKVFLECVQDMDHENMFWYRQDPGLGLRLIYFSYDVKMKEKGDIPEGYSVSREKKERFSLILESASTNQTSMYLCASSLQGGLSNQPQHFGDGTRLSIL.

In its sample, this clone was seen once. The genes are TRBV4-2 and TRBJ1-1; unclear D gene. With 0 bases removed from V and 7 bases from J, the gap between germline ends came to 9 bases. Germline assignment: CDR1 LGHNA and CDR2 YNFKEQ. This CDR3 comprises 13 residues. The CDR3 loop reads CASSQDWGDEAFF. The CDR3 DNA reads as TGTGCCAGCAGCCAAGATTGGGGAGATGAAGCTTTCTTT.

The CDR3 loop reads CASSPTRGGGGRGETQYF. The CDR3 DNA reads TGTGCCAGCAGTCCAACACGAGGAGGGGGAGGGCGGGGAGAGACCCAGTACTTC. The V call is TRBV7-2, the J call TRBJ2-5, with D possibly being TRBD2 (7 bases). The germline gives CDR1 SGHTA, CDR2 FQGNSA. Trimming removed 6 bases from V and 4 bases from J, with 27 bases in between. CDR3 length: 18 residues.